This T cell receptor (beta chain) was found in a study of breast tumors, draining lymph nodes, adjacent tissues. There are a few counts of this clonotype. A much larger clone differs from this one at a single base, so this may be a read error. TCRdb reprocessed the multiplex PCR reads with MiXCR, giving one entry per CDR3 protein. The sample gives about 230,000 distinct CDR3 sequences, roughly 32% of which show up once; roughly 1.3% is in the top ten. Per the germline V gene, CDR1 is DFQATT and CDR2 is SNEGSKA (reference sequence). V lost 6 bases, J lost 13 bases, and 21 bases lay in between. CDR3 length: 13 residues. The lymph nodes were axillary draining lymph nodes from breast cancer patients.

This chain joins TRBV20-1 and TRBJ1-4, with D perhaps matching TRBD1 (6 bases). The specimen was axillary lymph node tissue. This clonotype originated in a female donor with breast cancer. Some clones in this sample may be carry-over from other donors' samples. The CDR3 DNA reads TGCAGTGCCCGAGCGGGGGGCCATCAAACACTGTTTTTT. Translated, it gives CSARAGGHQTLFF.